Here is one T cell receptor (beta chain) with its context. The antigen is undetermined. These data belong to a study of cytomegalovirus exposure and HLA in healthy donors. Across the whole study: The same platform was used for the roughly 130 validation repertoires and the roughly 720 first-cohort repertoires, a later analysis reported.

Study conclusions and caveats: A subsequent analysis found that TCR clusters from the first cohort also tended to co-occur in the roughly 120 validation repertoires, with about 95% of cluster scores above 0. Reports indicated that the classifier achieved high specificity and sensitivity in diagnosing cytomegalovirus status. Cytomegalovirus association was listed for 150 to 200 TCR beta chains.

V trimming: 2 bases; J trimming: 6 bases; junction bases outside the gene matches: 1. The CDR3 length is 14 residues. The germline gives CDR1 MNHEY, CDR2 SMNVEV (reference sequence). Assay: immunoSEQ multiplex PCR; the TCRdb copy retains only in-frame clones and omits some. The repertoire has about 49,000 clones, roughly nine tenths of them found once; the top ten carry 1.4%. The source of this sequence is a man between 18 and 35 years old in good health and CMV-seronegative. Material: PBMCs. The chain carries TRBV27 and TRBJ2-2, with 9 bases identical to TRBD1. The CDR3 protein is CASSLRQGAGELFF. The DNA for the CDR3 is TGTGCCAGCAGTTTACGACAGGGGGCCGGGGAGCTGTTTTTT.